Listed below are T cell receptor beta chains from one sample, sequenced in a study of cytomegalovirus exposure and HLA in healthy donors. Clones were read by immunoSEQ multiplex PCR, and TCRdb kept only the in-frame ones, dropping some. The repertoire has around 40,000 clones, more than 60% of them found once; the top ten carry 5% to 8%. The sample was PBMCs. The source of these receptors is a man younger than 40 in good health and CMV-seronegative. CDR3s include the opening cysteine and the closing phenylalanine or tryptophan. D genes are given only for firm matches. The size of a clone is reported for some rows only, either as once, few or many, or as a class for expanded clones.

clone_size: .
cdr3_length: 12
d_call: .
v_call: TRBV29-1
j_call: TRBJ1-1
cdr3_aa: CSAGHLNTEAFF
cdr3_nt: TGCAGCGCAGGACACCTCAACACTGAAGCTTTCTTT

clone_size: .
cdr3_length: 12
d_call: TRBD1
v_call: TRBV9
j_call: TRBJ1-2
cdr3_aa: CASSGQGYGYTF
cdr3_nt: TGTGCCAGCAGCGGACAGGGTTATGGCTACACCTTC

clone_size: .
cdr3_length: 12
d_call: .
v_call: TRBV29-1
j_call: TRBJ2-1
cdr3_aa: CSGDSPRGEQFF
cdr3_nt: TGCAGCGGCGATAGCCCCCGGGGTGAGCAGTTCTTC

clone_size: .
cdr3_length: 15
d_call: .
v_call: TRBV10-1
j_call: TRBJ2-3
cdr3_aa: CASSEHRSGTDTQYF
cdr3_nt: TGCGCCAGCAGTGAGCATAGGAGCGGCACAGATACGCAGTATTTT

clone_size: few
cdr3_length: 15
d_call: .
v_call: TRBV6-5
j_call: TRBJ1-5
cdr3_aa: CASGQAGHSNQPQHF
cdr3_nt: TGTGCCAGCGGTCAGGCAGGTCATAGCAATCAGCCCCAGCATTTT

clone_size: few
cdr3_length: 12
d_call: .
v_call: TRBV5-5
j_call: TRBJ1-5
cdr3_aa: CASSLGDQPQHF
cdr3_nt: TGTGCCAGCAGCTTGGGCGATCAGCCCCAGCATTTT

clone_size: .
cdr3_length: 14
d_call: .
v_call: TRBV5-1
j_call: TRBJ2-5
cdr3_aa: CASSLMGPQETQYF
cdr3_nt: TGCGCCAGCAGCTTGATGGGGCCCCAAGAGACCCAGTACTTC

clone_size: .
cdr3_length: 13
d_call: .
v_call: TRBV7-7
j_call: TRBJ2-5
cdr3_aa: CASSQTSTGTQYF
cdr3_nt: TGTGCTAGCAGCCAGACTAGTACGGGGACCCAGTACTTC

clone_size: once
cdr3_length: 15
d_call: .
v_call: TRBV4-2
j_call: TRBJ1-5
cdr3_aa: CASSQGYNANQPQHF
cdr3_nt: TGTGCCAGCAGCCAAGGGTACAACGCTAATCAGCCCCAGCATTTT

clone_size: few
cdr3_length: 15
d_call: TRBD2
v_call: TRBV10-3
j_call: TRBJ2-5
cdr3_aa: CAISAGRAMEETQYF
cdr3_nt: TGTGCCATCAGCGCCGGGAGGGCGATGGAGGAGACCCAGTACTTC

clone_size: .
cdr3_length: 19
d_call: .
v_call: TRBV5-6
j_call: TRBJ2-4
cdr3_aa: CASSFYLGGGLLAKNIQYF
cdr3_nt: TGTGCCAGCAGCTTTTACCTGGGAGGAGGGCTGTTAGCCAAAAACATTCAGTACTTC

clone_size: .
cdr3_length: 15
d_call: .
v_call: TRBV4-1
j_call: TRBJ1-2
cdr3_aa: CASSQVPGFVYGYTF
cdr3_nt: TGCGCCAGCAGCCAAGTCCCGGGTTTCGTCTATGGCTACACCTTC

clone_size: .
cdr3_length: 16
d_call: .
v_call: TRBV2
j_call: TRBJ2-7
cdr3_aa: CASSDFWGGEIYEQYF
cdr3_nt: TGTGCCAGCAGTGATTTCTGGGGAGGTGAGATCTACGAGCAGTACTTC

clone_size: .
cdr3_length: 15
d_call: .
v_call: TRBV7-2
j_call: TRBJ1-1
cdr3_aa: CASSFSTVQATEAFF
cdr3_nt: TGTGCCAGCAGCTTTTCGACAGTCCAGGCCACTGAAGCTTTCTTT

clone_size: .
cdr3_length: 14
d_call: TRBD1
v_call: TRBV11-3
j_call: TRBJ2-1
cdr3_aa: CASSWGQGNNEQFF
cdr3_nt: TGTGCCAGCAGCTGGGGACAGGGCAATAATGAGCAGTTCTTC

clone_size: few
cdr3_length: 14
d_call: TRBD1
v_call: TRBV7-6
j_call: TRBJ2-7
cdr3_aa: CAPRRTGPSYEQYF
cdr3_nt: TGTGCCCCCAGGCGGACAGGGCCCTCCTACGAGCAGTACTTC

clone_size: .
cdr3_length: 13
d_call: .
v_call: TRBV11-1
j_call: TRBJ2-5
cdr3_aa: CASSLERWETQYF
cdr3_nt: TGTGCCAGCAGCTTGGAGCGGTGGGAGACCCAGTACTTC

clone_size: .
cdr3_length: 12
d_call: .
v_call: TRBV29-1
j_call: TRBJ2-7
cdr3_aa: CSALTGSYEQYF
cdr3_nt: TGCAGCGCCCTCACGGGCTCCTACGAGCAGTACTTC

clone_size: medium-sized
cdr3_length: 13
d_call: TRBD1
v_call: TRBV27
j_call: TRBJ2-7
cdr3_aa: CASSLTGSYEQYF
cdr3_nt: TGTGCCAGCAGTTTGACAGGGTCCTACGAGCAGTACTTC

clone_size: .
cdr3_length: 15
d_call: TRBD2
v_call: TRBV6-5
j_call: TRBJ2-1
cdr3_aa: CASSILAGGNNEQFF
cdr3_nt: TGTGCCAGCTCTATACTAGCGGGGGGAAACAATGAGCAGTTCTTC

clone_size: .
cdr3_length: 15
d_call: TRBD2
v_call: TRBV6-1
j_call: TRBJ2-7
cdr3_aa: CASRVSGRNSYEQYF
cdr3_nt: TGTGCCAGCAGAGTCAGCGGGAGGAACTCCTACGAGCAGTACTTC

clone_size: few
cdr3_length: 15
d_call: .
v_call: TRBV15
j_call: TRBJ1-5
cdr3_aa: CATSKRAAVRQPQHF
cdr3_nt: TGTGCCACCAGCAAGAGGGCAGCGGTGCGCCAGCCCCAGCATTTT

clone_size: few
cdr3_length: 12
d_call: TRBD1
v_call: TRBV6-1
j_call: TRBJ2-7
cdr3_aa: CASSEGQGMPYF
cdr3_nt: TGTGCCAGCAGTGAAGGACAGGGAATGCCGTACTTC

clone_size: .
cdr3_length: 12
d_call: TRBD1
v_call: TRBV11-2
j_call: TRBJ1-1
cdr3_aa: CASSLGDRGAFF
cdr3_nt: TGTGCCAGCAGCTTAGGGGACAGGGGAGCTTTCTTT

clone_size: .
cdr3_length: 14
d_call: .
v_call: TRBV7-9
j_call: TRBJ2-7
cdr3_aa: CASTQEGTPGEQYF
cdr3_nt: TGTGCCAGCACCCAGGAGGGAACTCCCGGGGAGCAGTACTTC

clone_size: .
cdr3_length: 19
d_call: TRBD2
v_call: TRBV4-1
j_call: TRBJ2-1
cdr3_aa: CASSQDPLAGSPGKNEQFF
cdr3_nt: TGCGCCAGCAGCCAAGATCCCCTAGCGGGCTCCCCGGGAAAAAATGAGCAGTTCTTC

clone_size: .
cdr3_length: 16
d_call: .
v_call: TRBV11-1
j_call: TRBJ2-6
cdr3_aa: CASSLGTISGANVLTF
cdr3_nt: TGTGCCAGCAGCTTAGGGACAATCTCTGGGGCCAACGTCCTGACTTTC

clone_size: .
cdr3_length: 16
d_call: .
v_call: TRBV6-5
j_call: TRBJ1-5
cdr3_aa: CASSYSRAGGNQPQHF
cdr3_nt: TGTGCCAGCAGTTACTCCCGCGCGGGAGGCAATCAGCCCCAGCATTTT

clone_size: once
cdr3_length: 14
d_call: TRBD1
v_call: TRBV10-3
j_call: TRBJ1-5
cdr3_aa: CAISPGQGSQPQHF
cdr3_nt: TGTGCCATCAGCCCTGGACAGGGTAGTCAGCCCCAGCATTTT

clone_size: .
cdr3_length: 16
d_call: .
v_call: TRBV29-1
j_call: TRBJ2-3
cdr3_aa: CSVEDRRRGRGDTQYF
cdr3_nt: TGCAGCGTTGAAGATAGGCGGAGAGGACGAGGGGATACGCAGTATTTT

clone_size: .
cdr3_length: 16
d_call: TRBD1
v_call: TRBV4-1
j_call: TRBJ1-2
cdr3_aa: CASSHRGTGKVHGYTF
cdr3_nt: TGCGCCAGCAGCCACCGGGGGACAGGGAAGGTTCATGGCTACACCTTC

clone_size: .
cdr3_length: 12
d_call: .
v_call: TRBV9
j_call: TRBJ1-1
cdr3_aa: CASSRRDTEAFF
cdr3_nt: TGTGCCAGCAGCCGCAGGGACACTGAAGCTTTCTTT